The entry below describes one T cell receptor beta chain. The data derive from a study of blood T cell repertoires in COVID-19. J lost 5 bases, V lost 3 bases, and 6 bases had no gene match. CDR1 KGHSH and CDR2 LQKENI come from the germline V gene. The CDR3 is 15 amino acids. Sequenced by immunoSEQ multiplex PCR; TCRdb stores in-frame clones only, minus some. Counted here are some 170,000 clones, roughly 89% occurring once; the ten biggest clones make up more than 1.5%. The chain employs TRBV18 and TRBJ2-7, with 11 bases aligning to TRBD1. Sequencing was carried out using peripheral blood. The TCR was taken from a woman aged 45-65 years with acute or convalescent COVID-19. The CDR3 reads CASSPGTGGSHEQYF. DNA of the CDR3: TGTGCCAGCTCACCGGGGACAGGGGGATCCCACGAGCAGTACTTC.